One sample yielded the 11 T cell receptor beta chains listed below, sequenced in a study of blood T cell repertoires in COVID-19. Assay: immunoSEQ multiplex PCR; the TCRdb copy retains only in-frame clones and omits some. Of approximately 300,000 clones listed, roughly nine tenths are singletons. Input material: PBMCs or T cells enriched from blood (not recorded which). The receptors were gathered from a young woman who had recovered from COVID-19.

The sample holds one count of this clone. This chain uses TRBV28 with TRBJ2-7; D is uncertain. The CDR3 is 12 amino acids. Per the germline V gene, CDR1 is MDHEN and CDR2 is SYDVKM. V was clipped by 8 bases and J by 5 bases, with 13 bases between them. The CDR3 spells CASVQFGNEQYF. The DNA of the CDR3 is TGTGCCAGCGTCCAGTTTGGCAACGAGCAGTACTTC.

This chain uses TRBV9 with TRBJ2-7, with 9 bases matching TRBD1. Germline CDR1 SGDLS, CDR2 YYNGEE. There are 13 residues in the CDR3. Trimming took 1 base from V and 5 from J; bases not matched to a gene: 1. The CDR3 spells CASSVRQGDEQYF. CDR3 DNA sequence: TGTGCCAGCAGCGTACGACAGGGGGACGAGCAGTACTTC.

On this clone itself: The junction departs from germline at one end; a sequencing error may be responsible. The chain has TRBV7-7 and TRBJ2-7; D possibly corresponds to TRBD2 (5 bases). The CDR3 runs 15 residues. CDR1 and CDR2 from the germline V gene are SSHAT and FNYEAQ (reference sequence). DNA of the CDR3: TGTGCTAGCAGCCCTTCACTAGTTGTGGGCTACGAGCAGTACTTC. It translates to CASSPSLVVGYEQYF.

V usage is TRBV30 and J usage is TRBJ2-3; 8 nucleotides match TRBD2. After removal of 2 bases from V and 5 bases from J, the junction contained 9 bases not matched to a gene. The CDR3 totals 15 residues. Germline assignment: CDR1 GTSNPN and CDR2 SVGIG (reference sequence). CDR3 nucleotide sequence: TGTGCCTGGAGTACCGGGGGGGTAATACGAGATACGCAGTATTTT. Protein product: CAWSTGGVIRDTQYF.

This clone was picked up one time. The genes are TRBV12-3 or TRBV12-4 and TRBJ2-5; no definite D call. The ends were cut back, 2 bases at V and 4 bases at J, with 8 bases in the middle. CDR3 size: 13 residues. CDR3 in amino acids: CASSLMTGETQYF. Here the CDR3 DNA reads TGTGCCAGCAGTTTAATGACGGGAGAGACCCAGTACTTC.

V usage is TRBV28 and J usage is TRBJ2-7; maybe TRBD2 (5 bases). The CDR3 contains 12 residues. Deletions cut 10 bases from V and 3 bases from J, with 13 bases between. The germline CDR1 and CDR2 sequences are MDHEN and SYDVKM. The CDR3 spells CATAERYYEQYF. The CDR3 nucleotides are TGTGCCACGGCCGAGCGGTACTACGAGCAGTACTTC.

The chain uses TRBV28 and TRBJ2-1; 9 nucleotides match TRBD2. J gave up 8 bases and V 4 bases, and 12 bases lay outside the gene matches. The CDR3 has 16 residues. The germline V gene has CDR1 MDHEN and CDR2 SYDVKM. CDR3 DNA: TGTGCCAGCAGTTCCCCGGTTAGCGGGAGTCCCCATGAGCAGTTCTTC. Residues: CASSSPVSGSPHEQFF.

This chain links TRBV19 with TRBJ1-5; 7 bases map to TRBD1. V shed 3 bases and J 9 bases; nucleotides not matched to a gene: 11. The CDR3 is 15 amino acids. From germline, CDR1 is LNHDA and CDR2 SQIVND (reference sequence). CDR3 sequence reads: CASSIRTGVSRPQHF. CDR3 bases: TGTGCCAGTAGTATCCGGACAGGAGTTAGTCGGCCCCAGCATTTT.

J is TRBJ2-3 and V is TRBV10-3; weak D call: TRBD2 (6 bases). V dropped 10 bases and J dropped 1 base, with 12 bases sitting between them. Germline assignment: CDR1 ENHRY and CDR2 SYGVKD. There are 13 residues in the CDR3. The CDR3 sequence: CATLATRTDTQYF. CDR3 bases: TGTGCCACCCTAGCGACTCGCACAGATACGCAGTATTTT.

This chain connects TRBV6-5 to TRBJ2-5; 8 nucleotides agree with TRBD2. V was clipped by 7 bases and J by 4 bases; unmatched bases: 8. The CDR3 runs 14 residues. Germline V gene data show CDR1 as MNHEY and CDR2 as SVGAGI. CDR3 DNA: TGTGCCAGCAAGGTTCTGGGGACTAGAGAGACCCAGTACTTC. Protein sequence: CASKVLGTRETQYF.

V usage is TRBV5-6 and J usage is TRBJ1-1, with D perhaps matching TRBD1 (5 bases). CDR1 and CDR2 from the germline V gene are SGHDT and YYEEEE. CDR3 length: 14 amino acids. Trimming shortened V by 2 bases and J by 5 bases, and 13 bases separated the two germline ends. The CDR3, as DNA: TGTGCCAGCAGCTTCAGGGCGGCGAGAACTGAAGCTTTCTTT. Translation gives CASSFRAARTEAFF.